Described below is a single T cell receptor beta chain sequence and its context. No antigen is known for it. The data stem from a study of T cell repertoires in cytomegalovirus infection. For the study at large: Well-studied HLA-B-restricted epitopes and recently identified HLA-C-restricted epitopes of CMV were both used in the study. A matching HLA type, together with CMV infection, was signaled by public TCR beta signatures.

Using its own MiXCR run on the reads, TCRdb lists one record per CDR3 protein. The table records hundreds of thousands of distinct CDR3 sequences, 31% of them present only once. Trimming stripped 8 bases from V and 7 bases from J, with 15 bases between. This CDR3 has 13 residues. General observations from the study: There were carriers of CMV plus the relevant HLA, and cumulative public TCR beta family frequency identified them. In two of eight donors, the top clonotype was HLA-C-restricted CMV-specific.

The rearrangement uses TRBV12-3 or TRBV12-4 and TRBJ2-1, with D maybe TRBD1 (5 bases). This TCR was sampled from a human donor in good health (CMV status not recorded). Some clones in this sample may be carry-over from other donors' samples. The material sequenced was cultured CD8+ T cells from PBMCs, taken from culture after CMV antigen stimulation. This chain's CDR3 is CASDSGRANEQFF. In nucleotides, the CDR3 is TGTGCCAGCGATTCGGGCAGGGCGAATGAGCAGTTCTTC.